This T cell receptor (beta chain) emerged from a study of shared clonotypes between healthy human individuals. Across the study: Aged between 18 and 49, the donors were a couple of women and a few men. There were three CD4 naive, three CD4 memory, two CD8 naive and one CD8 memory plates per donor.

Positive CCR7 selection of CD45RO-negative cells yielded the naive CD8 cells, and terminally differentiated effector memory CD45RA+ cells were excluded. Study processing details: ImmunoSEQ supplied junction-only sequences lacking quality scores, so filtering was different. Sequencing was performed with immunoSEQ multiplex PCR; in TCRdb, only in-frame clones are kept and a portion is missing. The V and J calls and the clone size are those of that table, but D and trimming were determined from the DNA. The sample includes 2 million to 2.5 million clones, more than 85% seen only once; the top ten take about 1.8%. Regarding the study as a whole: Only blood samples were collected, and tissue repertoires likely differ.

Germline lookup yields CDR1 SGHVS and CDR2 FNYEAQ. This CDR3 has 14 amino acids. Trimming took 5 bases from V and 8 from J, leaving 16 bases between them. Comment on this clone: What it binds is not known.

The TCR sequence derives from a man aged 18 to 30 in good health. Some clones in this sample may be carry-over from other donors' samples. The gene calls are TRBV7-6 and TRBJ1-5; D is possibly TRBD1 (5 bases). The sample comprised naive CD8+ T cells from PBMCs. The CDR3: CASSPGTDREPQHF. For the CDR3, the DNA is TGTGCCAGCAGCCCCGGGACCGACCGGGAGCCCCAGCATTTT.